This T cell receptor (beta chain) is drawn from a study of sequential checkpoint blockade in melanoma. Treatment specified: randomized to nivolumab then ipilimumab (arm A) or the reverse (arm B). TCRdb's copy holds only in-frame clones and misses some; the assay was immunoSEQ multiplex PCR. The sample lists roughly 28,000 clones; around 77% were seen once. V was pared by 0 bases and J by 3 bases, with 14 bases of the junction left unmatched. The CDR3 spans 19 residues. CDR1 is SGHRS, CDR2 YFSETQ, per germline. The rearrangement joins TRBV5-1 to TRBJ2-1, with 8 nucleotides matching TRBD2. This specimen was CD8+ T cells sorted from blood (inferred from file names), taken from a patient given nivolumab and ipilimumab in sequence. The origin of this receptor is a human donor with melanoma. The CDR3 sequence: CASSLEPGGAGANYNEQFF. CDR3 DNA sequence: TGCGCCAGCAGCTTGGAGCCCGGGGGAGCGGGGGCAAACTACAATGAGCAGTTCTTC.